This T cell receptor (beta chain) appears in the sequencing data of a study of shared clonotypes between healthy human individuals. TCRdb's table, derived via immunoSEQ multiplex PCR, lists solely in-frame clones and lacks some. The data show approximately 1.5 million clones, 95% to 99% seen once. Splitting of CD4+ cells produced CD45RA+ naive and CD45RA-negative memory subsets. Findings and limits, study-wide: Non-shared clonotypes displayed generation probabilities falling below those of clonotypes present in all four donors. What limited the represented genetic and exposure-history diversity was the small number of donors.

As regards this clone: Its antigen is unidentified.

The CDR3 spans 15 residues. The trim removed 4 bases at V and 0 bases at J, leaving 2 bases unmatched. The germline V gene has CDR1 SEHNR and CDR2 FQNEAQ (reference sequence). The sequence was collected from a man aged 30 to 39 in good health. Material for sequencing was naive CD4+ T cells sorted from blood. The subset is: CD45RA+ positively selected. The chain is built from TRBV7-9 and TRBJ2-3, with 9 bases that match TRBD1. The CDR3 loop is CASSWTGASTDTQYF. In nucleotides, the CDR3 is TGTGCCAGCAGCTGGACAGGGGCTAGCACAGATACGCAGTATTTT.